These 31 T cell receptor beta chains were all obtained from the same sample, sequenced in a study of cytomegalovirus exposure and HLA in healthy donors. Vbeta (60) and Jbeta (13) primers were used in the PCR. Assay used: immunoSEQ multiplex PCR; TCRdb lists only in-frame clones, some missing. The sample holds fewer than 200,000 clones; 75% to 85% are singletons and the top ten take about 0.64%. Input material: PBMCs. The receptors here all came from a boy aged 5-17 years in good health and CMV-seronegative.

The gene calls are TRBV6-1 and TRBJ2-3; D is undetermined. The germline V and J ends were trimmed by 2 bases and 10 bases, with 13 bases remaining between them. Germline-derived CDR1 and CDR2 are MNHNS and SASEGT. This CDR3 is built from 13 residues. In DNA form, the CDR3 reads TGTGCCAGCAGTGAATCCCGGCGGCTCCCGCAGTATTTT. Its protein is CASSESRRLPQYF.

A remark on this clone: The CDR3 carries no conserved terminal phenylalanine or tryptophan, so it likely arises from a read error. The limits of the CDR3 on the DNA are not certain, so only TCRdb's listed CDR3 is given. The rearrangement uses TRBV29-1 and TRBJ1-1; the D call TRBD1 from the table was never checked on the DNA. The CDR3 spans 9 amino acids, including both terminal residues. Germline CDR1 reads SQVTM; CDR2 reads ANQGSEA. The CDR3 loop is CSVDWDIPI.

The V call is TRBV9, the J call TRBJ1-5; 8 bases are a match to TRBD1. V was pared by 4 bases and J by 4 bases, with 4 bases of the junction left unmatched. The CDR3 runs to 14 residues. CDR1 and CDR2 from the germline V gene are SGDLS and YYNGEE. The CDR3 sequence: CASSQGAVNQPQHF. CDR3 bases: TGTGCCAGCAGCCAGGGGGCGGTGAATCAGCCCCAGCATTTT.

This clone appeared a few times. The rearrangement uses TRBV4-3 and TRBJ2-3, with 7 bases lining up with TRBD1. Germline lookup yields CDR1 LGHNA and CDR2 YSLEER. V was pared by 4 bases and J by 4 bases, with 5 bases of the junction left unmatched. The CDR3 runs 14 residues. CDR3 nucleotides: TGCGCCAGCAGCCGACAGGGCTCCGCAGATACGCAGTATTTT. It yields the protein CASSRQGSADTQYF.

The V and J genes are TRBV7-3 and TRBJ1-2, with a weak D call TRBD1 (5 bases). Germline V CDR1 and CDR2: SGHTA, FQGTGA. V dropped 0 bases and J dropped 8 bases, with 16 bases sitting between them. This CDR3 is built from 15 residues. The CDR3 protein is CASSLTSPGSTGYTF. CDR3 in DNA: TGTGCCAGCAGCTTAACTTCCCCAGGGTCTACAGGCTACACCTTC. The entire variable domain, with the rest obtained from reference TRBV7-3 and TRBJ1-2, is as follows: GAGVSQTPSNKVTEKGKYVELRCDPISGHTALYWYRQSLGQGPEFLIYFQGTGAADDSGLPNDRFFAVRPEGSVSTLKIQRTERGDSAVYLCASSLTSPGSTGYTFGSGTRLTVV.

The CDR3 region has the DNA TGTGCCATCAGTGAGTCGAGGGGGTATCAGCCCCAGCATTTT. Translating gives CAISESRGYQPQHF. The V gene is TRBV10-3, the J gene TRBJ1-5, with D maybe TRBD1 (6 bases). Germline V CDR1 and CDR2: ENHRY, SYGVKD. The length of the CDR3 is 14 residues. Trimming cost V 0 bases and J 5 bases, with 8 bases left between them.

The V and J genes are TRBV4-1 and TRBJ2-5, with a weak D call TRBD2 (6 bases). CDR3 length equals 15 residues. V was cut by 2 bases and J by 1 base, with 11 bases left in between. Germline V CDR1 and CDR2: MGHRA, YSYEKL. The CDR3 protein is CASSQPTRSQETQYF. The CDR3 DNA reads as TGCGCCAGCAGCCAACCGACTAGGTCCCAAGAGACCCAGTACTTC.

This chain joins TRBV7-2 and TRBJ1-1; perhaps TRBD1 as D (6 bases). V was clipped by 5 bases and J by 1 base, with 11 bases between them. Germline CDR1 is SGHTA and CDR2 is FQGNSA. The CDR3 has 14 residues. The CDR3 bases are TGTGCCAGCAGCGCTCGGGACAAGAACACTGAAGCTTTCTTT. Translation gives CASSARDKNTEAFF.

The chain combines TRBV19 with TRBJ2-1, with 10 nucleotides matching TRBD1. In germline, CDR1 is LNHDA, CDR2 SQIVND (reference sequence). The CDR3 covers 17 residues. V lost 5 bases and J lost 9; bases outside the gene matches: 16. CDR3 amino acids: CASSVTPTGQGLGEQFF. DNA for the CDR3: TGTGCCAGTAGTGTCACTCCTACGGGACAGGGGCTTGGTGAGCAGTTCTTC.

Comment on this clone: This same CDR3 is encoded by further DNA sequences in the sample. The chain couples TRBV10-3 to TRBJ1-2; 8 bases align to TRBD1. The CDR3 loop spans 15 amino acids. CDR1 is ENHRY and CDR2 is SYGVKD in the germline V gene. The junction had 6 bases not matched to a gene; V was cut back by 0 bases and J by 6 bases. The CDR3, as DNA: TGTGCCATCAGTGAGTCGCAGGGGGCGGTCAATGGCTACACCTTC. This sequence encodes CAISESQGAVNGYTF.

This chain joins TRBV30 and TRBJ2-3; 9 nucleotides line up with TRBD2. V shed 2 bases, J shed 6 bases, and the junction held 9 bases outside the gene matches. The germline V gene encodes CDR1 GTSNPN and CDR2 SVGIG (reference sequence). This CDR3 has 15 amino acids. The CDR3 sequence is CAWSFRAGGWDTQYF. For the CDR3, the DNA is TGTGCCTGGAGTTTCCGCGCGGGAGGGTGGGATACGCAGTATTTT.

The CDR3 region is CSVNTRSSGANVLTF. CDR3 DNA: TGCAGCGTGAACACCAGAAGCTCTGGGGCCAACGTCCTGACTTTC. The V call is TRBV29-1, the J call TRBJ2-6; no reliable D call. V was clipped by 6 bases and J by 0 bases, with 12 bases between them. The CDR3 is 15 residues long. Per the germline V gene, CDR1 is SQVTM and CDR2 is ANQGSEA. The variable domain in full, completed from reference TRBV29-1 and TRBJ2-6, reads SAVISQKPSRDICQRGTSLTIQCQVDSQVTMMFWYRQQPGQSLTLIATANQGSEATYESGFVIDKFPISRPNLTFSTLTVSNMSPEDSSIYLCSVNTRSSGANVLTFGAGSRLTVL.

This clone was seen only once. The CDR3: CASSPDSGGDTQYF. Written as DNA, the CDR3 is TGTGCCAGCAGCCCAGACAGTGGGGGGGATACGCAGTATTTT. The chain links TRBV5-4 to TRBJ2-3, with a weak D call TRBD2 (6 bases). V gave up 4 bases and J gave up 6 bases, with 15 bases separating them. This CDR3 is built from 14 residues. Germline CDR1 reads SGHNT; CDR2 reads YYREEE (reference sequence).

The J gene is TRBJ1-3, the V gene TRBV5-4; D remains unclear. The V gene lost 5 bases and the J gene lost 0 bases, with 18 bases spanning the gap. The CDR3 is made up of 17 amino acids. The germline V gene encodes CDR1 SGHNT and CDR2 YYREEE (reference sequence). DNA of the CDR3: TGTGCCAGCAGTAACCGGGCTGGACTAAGCTCTGGAAACACCATATATTTT. It specifies CASSNRAGLSSGNTIYF.

This clone was observed a single time. This chain connects TRBV11-2 to TRBJ2-1; no reliable D call. V lost 6 bases, J lost 2 bases, and 14 bases lay in between. The CDR3 contains 15 residues. Germline V gives CDR1 SGHAT, CDR2 FQNNGV. CDR3 nucleotide sequence: TGTGCCAGCAGATTACTCAGTACCCCCTACAATGAGCAGTTCTTC. The encoded protein is CASRLLSTPYNEQFF.

This clone was seen only a few times. The chain couples TRBV9 to TRBJ2-1; 8 bases are a match to TRBD1. V lost 0 bases and J lost 0; bases outside the gene matches: 5. Germline-derived CDR1 and CDR2 are SGDLS and YYNGEE. The CDR3 contains 17 residues. Written as DNA, the CDR3 is TGTGCCAGCAGCGTAGGGACAGGGCCGAGCTCCTACAATGAGCAGTTCTTC. Protein sequence: CASSVGTGPSSYNEQFF.

This clone was seen more than once but under ten times. The chain couples TRBV6-5 to TRBJ2-1; 12 positions agree with TRBD2. The CDR3 spans 15 residues. V lost 0 bases to trimming and J lost 9 bases; unmatched junction nucleotides: 3. The germline V gene encodes CDR1 MNHEY and CDR2 SVGAGI. Here the CDR3 DNA reads TGTGCCAGCAGTTACTCGACTAGCGGGGGCAGTGAGCAGTTCTTC. It specifies CASSYSTSGGSEQFF.

Written as DNA, the CDR3 is TGTGCCAGCAGCTTAGGGGTAGGGACTAGCGGAAGCAATGAGCAGTTCTTC. It encodes CASSLGVGTSGSNEQFF. The V call is TRBV7-9, the J call TRBJ2-1; 11 nucleotides agree with TRBD2. V shed 1 base and J 6 bases; nucleotides not matched to a gene: 8. This CDR3 is 17 amino acids long. In germline, CDR1 is SEHNR, CDR2 FQNEAQ (reference sequence).

The J gene is TRBJ1-3, the V gene TRBV19, with a tentative D call TRBD1 (6 bases). V was shortened by 3 bases and J by 0 bases, with 15 bases between the two germline ends. Germline V lookup: CDR1 LNHDA, CDR2 SQIVND (reference sequence). This CDR3 has 17 amino acids. The CDR3 bases are TGTGCCAGTAGTATTAGGGGGGGGACGACCTCTGGAAACACCATATATTTT. Amino acid sequence: CASSIRGGTTSGNTIYF.

The gene calls are TRBV19 and TRBJ1-1, with 8 bases matching TRBD1. CDR1 LNHDA and CDR2 SQIVND come from the germline V gene (reference sequence). V lost 5 bases and J lost 1; bases outside the gene matches: 6. The CDR3 extends over 15 amino acids. CDR3 sequence (DNA): TGTGCCAGTAGTCTCCAGGGACAGGCGAACACTGAAGCTTTCTTT. Protein sequence: CASSLQGQANTEAFF.

This clone was observed a handful of times. This chain uses TRBV19 with TRBJ1-5; D is possibly TRBD1 (6 bases). CDR1 is LNHDA and CDR2 is SQIVND in the germline V gene (reference sequence). Trimming shortened V by 7 bases and J by 6 bases, and 19 bases separated the two germline ends. The CDR3 sequence is 15 residues long. The DNA for the CDR3 is TGTGCCAGTACCCCTGTGGGGGCGGGCCGTCAGCCCCAGCATTTT. Amino acid sequence: CASTPVGAGRQPQHF.

The V and J genes are TRBV6-5 and TRBJ2-5, with D possibly being TRBD1 (6 bases). Germline values: CDR1 MNHEY, CDR2 SVGAGI. The germline V and J ends were trimmed by 4 bases and 1 base, with 7 bases remaining between them. The CDR3 runs to 13 residues. This CDR3 is CASSWTVQETQYF. The CDR3 DNA reads as TGTGCCAGCAGTTGGACAGTCCAAGAGACCCAGTACTTC.

The chain carries TRBV9 and TRBJ2-7; TRBD1 matches 7 bases. The germline CDR1 and CDR2 sequences are SGDLS and YYNGEE. There are 14 residues in the CDR3. V shed 4 bases, J shed 5 bases, and the junction held 9 bases outside the gene matches. CDR3 DNA: TGTGCCAGCAGCCCACAGTCAGACAGGGACGAGCAGTACTTC. This gives the protein CASSPQSDRDEQYF.

V is TRBV7-2 and J is TRBJ1-2; 7 bases agree with TRBD1. The CDR3 has 14 amino acids. Trimming cost V 5 bases and J 3 bases; bases outside gene matches: 6. Germline V gene sequence: CDR1 SGHTA, CDR2 FQGNSA. CDR3 in amino acids: CASSHRGLDYGYTF. The CDR3 DNA is TGTGCCAGCAGCCACAGGGGTTTGGACTATGGCTACACCTTC.

The rearrangement links TRBV6-5 to TRBJ1-2; D uncertain. Between the trimmed V and J ends, which lost 2 bases and 5 bases, there was a span of 9 bases. This CDR3 contains 13 residues. Per germline, CDR1 MNHEY and CDR2 SVGAGI. CDR3: CASSYKRTYGYTF. The DNA for the CDR3 is TGTGCCAGCAGTTACAAGCGGACGTATGGCTACACCTTC.

The rearrangement links TRBV27 to TRBJ2-7, with TRBD1 identical over 7 bases. Germline V gene data show CDR1 as MNHEY and CDR2 as SMNVEV (reference sequence). The CDR3 runs 14 residues. Trimming at V came to 5 bases and at J to 0 bases, leaving 4 bases not matched to a gene. The CDR3 is CASSPWDSSYEQYF. The CDR3 region has the DNA TGTGCCAGCAGTCCCTGGGACAGCTCCTACGAGCAGTACTTC.

Worth noting for this clone: An end of the junction differs from the germline gene, which may be a read error. This rearrangement joins TRBV5-1 to TRBJ2-5; 7 nucleotides align to TRBD1. Germline V gene sequence: CDR1 SGHRS, CDR2 YFSETQ. This CDR3 comprises 14 residues. CDR3 residues: CASRLGDSQETQYF. CDR3 bases: TGCGCCAGCAGATTGGGGGACAGCCAAGAGACCCAGTACTTC.

This clone was detected only once. The chain carries TRBV5-1 and TRBJ2-5; 14 positions agree with TRBD2. After removal of 2 bases from V and 4 bases from J, the junction contained 4 bases not matched to a gene. Per germline, CDR1 SGHRS and CDR2 YFSETQ. The CDR3 is 16 amino acids. CDR3: CASSLTGTSGGETQYF. The CDR3 DNA follows: TGCGCCAGCAGCTTAACCGGGACTAGCGGGGGAGAGACCCAGTACTTC.

The DNA of the CDR3 is TGTGCCAGCAGTAACAGGGGGCTCACTGAAGCTTTCTTT. It encodes CASSNRGLTEAFF. The chain uses TRBV6-5 and TRBJ1-1; 9 bases agree with TRBD1. The CDR3 has 13 residues. Germline CDR1 MNHEY, CDR2 SVGAGI. With 5 bases clipped from V and 4 bases from J, the junction kept 2 bases outside the gene matches.

This clone was counted a single time. The chain couples TRBV29-1 to TRBJ2-3; 9 nucleotides line up with TRBD2. The ends lost 6 bases at V and 0 bases at J; junction bases unmatched: 16. Germline CDR1 and CDR2: SQVTM and ANQGSEA. The CDR3 has 18 amino acids. As DNA, the CDR3 is TGCAGCGTCCGCAAGTGGGCTAGCGGGGTACAGAGCACAGATACGCAGTATTTT. Protein sequence: CSVRKWASGVQSTDTQYF.

The rearrangement joins TRBV19 to TRBJ2-1; no clear D gene. Looked up from germline, CDR1 is LNHDA and CDR2 is SQIVND (reference sequence). V was shortened by 6 bases and J by 5 bases, with 11 bases between the two germline ends. CDR3 size: 13 residues. The CDR3 coding sequence is TGTGCCAGTAGAGAGGTCGTTCACAATGAGCAGTTCTTC. Its protein is CASREVVHNEQFF.